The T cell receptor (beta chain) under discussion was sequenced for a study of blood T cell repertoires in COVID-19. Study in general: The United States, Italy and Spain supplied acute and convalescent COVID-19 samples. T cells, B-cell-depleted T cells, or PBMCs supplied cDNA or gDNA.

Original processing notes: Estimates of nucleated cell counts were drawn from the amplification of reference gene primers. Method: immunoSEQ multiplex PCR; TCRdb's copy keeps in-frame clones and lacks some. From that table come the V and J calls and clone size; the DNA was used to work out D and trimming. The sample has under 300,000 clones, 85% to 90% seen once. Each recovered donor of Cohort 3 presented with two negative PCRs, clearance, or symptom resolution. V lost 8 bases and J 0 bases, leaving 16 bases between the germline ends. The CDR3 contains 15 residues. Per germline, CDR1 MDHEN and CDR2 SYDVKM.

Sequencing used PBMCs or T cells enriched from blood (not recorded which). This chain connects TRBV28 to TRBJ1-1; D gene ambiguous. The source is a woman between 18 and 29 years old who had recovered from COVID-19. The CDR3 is CASLAWSGMNTEAFF. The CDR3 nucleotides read TGTGCCAGCCTCGCATGGAGCGGCATGAACACTGAAGCTTTCTTT.